This entry lists 9 T cell receptor beta chains sequenced from one sample in a study of regulatory T cells in long-lasting Graves disease. Building of the TCR beta libraries involved iRepertoire HTBI primers and Arm-PCR of CDR3 regions. TCRdb itself ran the multiplex PCR reads through MiXCR, one entry per CDR3 protein. This table holds approximately 210,000 distinct CDR3 sequences, approximately 20% found once. Stated time point: newly diagnosed GD, antithyroid drugs for less than 3 months. RNA from PBMCs was the source of the TCR library. The specimen was peripheral blood mononuclear cells (PBMCs), collected at new diagnosis, from a patient treated with antithyroid drugs. The receptors shown here come from a female donor with Graves disease.

This clonotype appeared a few times. DNA for the CDR3: TGCGCCAGCAGCCAAGATAGGGGTCACACAGATACGCAGTATTTT. Encoded protein: CASSQDRGHTDTQYF. The chain combines TRBV4-1 with TRBJ2-3; possible D gene TRBD1, 5 bases. With 0 bases removed from V and 2 bases from J, the gap between germline ends came to 9 bases. CDR3 length equals 15 residues. Germline V gene data show CDR1 as MGHRA and CDR2 as YSYEKL.

V usage is TRBV6-2 or TRBV6-3 and J usage is TRBJ2-1, with D uncertain. Trimming removed 2 bases from V and 7 bases from J, with 9 bases in between. The CDR3 contains 13 residues. In germline, CDR1 is MNHEY, CDR2 SVGEGT. Written as DNA, the CDR3 is TGTGCCAGCAGTTACCGCATGGATAATGAGCAGTTCTTC. Encoded protein: CASSYRMDNEQFF.

This clonotype was picked up many times. The chain uses TRBV12-3 or TRBV12-4 and TRBJ2-5; TRBD2 aligns across 8 bases. V lost 5 bases to trimming and J lost 2 bases; unmatched junction nucleotides: 4. The CDR3 totals 14 residues. CDR3 DNA sequence: TGTGCCAGCAGTCCCGGGACTAGTCAAGAGACCCAGTACTTC. This sequence encodes CASSPGTSQETQYF.

This clonotype was recorded many times. The V and J genes are TRBV20-1 and TRBJ2-2; D is undetermined. CDR3 length equals 12 residues. Germline values: CDR1 DFQATT, CDR2 SNEGSKA (reference sequence). V lost 3 bases and J 1 base, leaving 3 bases between the germline ends. CDR3 bases: TGCAGTGCTAGGGAGAACACCGGGGAGCTGTTTTTT. Residues: CSARENTGELFF.

This clonotype came up many times. The J gene is TRBJ1-2, the V gene TRBV6-5, with D hard to call. Per the germline V gene, CDR1 is MNHEY and CDR2 is SVGAGI. V gave up 4 bases and J gave up 4 bases, with 13 bases separating them. This CDR3 is 14 amino acids long. CDR3 DNA sequence: TGTGCCAGCAGTTTGGCCGGGAGCCTCTATGGCTACACCTTC. Its protein is CASSLAGSLYGYTF.

This clonotype came up many times. The CDR3 here is CASSLWGRGTDTQYF. The CDR3 nucleotides read TGTGCCAGCAGTTTATGGGGACGGGGAACAGATACGCAGTATTTT. This chain links TRBV27 with TRBJ2-3, with D perhaps assigned TRBD1 or TRBD2 (5 bases each). The V end lost 1 base, the J end lost 3 bases, and 11 bases lay between the germline ends. The CDR3 covers 15 residues. Per germline, CDR1 MNHEY and CDR2 SMNVEV (reference sequence).

The CDR3 is CASSQPGLEKLFF. The DNA for the CDR3 is TGTGCCAGCAGCCAGCCCGGTTTGGAAAAACTGTTTTTT. V usage is TRBV7-9 and J usage is TRBJ1-4; D is ambiguous. This CDR3 comprises 13 residues. The V end was cut by 5 bases, the J end by 8 bases, with 12 bases between. Germline-derived CDR1 and CDR2 are SEHNR and FQNEAQ (reference sequence).

This clonotype occurred many times. The chain uses TRBV7-8 and TRBJ1-1, with 11 bases lining up with TRBD1. V gave up 4 bases and J gave up 4 bases; unmatched junction bases: 5. Germline-derived CDR1 and CDR2 are SGHVS and FQNEAQ. The CDR3 is 15 amino acids. The CDR3 here is CASSYGTGGRTEAFF. The CDR3, as DNA: TGTGCCAGCAGCTACGGGACAGGGGGACGCACTGAAGCTTTCTTT.

With respect to this clonotype: It is likely a read error, because the conserved phenylalanine at the end of the CDR3 is missing. The limits of the CDR3 on the DNA are not certain, so only TCRdb's listed CDR3 is given. Here the CDR3 reads CAWSGTPNSPRHL. This sequence joins TRBV30 and TRBJ1-6; TRBD1 reflects the table's D call only, with no check against the DNA. Germline V CDR1 and CDR2: GTSNPN, SVGIG (reference sequence). The CDR3 length is 13 residues, termini included.